This T cell receptor (beta chain) appears in the sequencing data of a study of cytomegalovirus exposure and HLA in healthy donors. Details on this clone: Antigen unknown.

V gave up 3 bases and J gave up 1 base, with 9 bases separating them. The CDR3 consists of 14 residues. CDR1 MNHEY and CDR2 SMNVEV come from the germline V gene (reference sequence). The repertoire was sequenced with immunoSEQ multiplex PCR; TCRdb's copy has only in-frame clones and lacks some. The sample yields approximately 200,000 clones, around 88% seen once. Study-level results: Researchers reported that three CMV-associated chains were confirmed in vitro as CMV antigen-specific. TCR beta chains numbering 164 were designated cytomegalovirus-associated.

The source material was PBMCs. The rearrangement uses TRBV27 and TRBJ1-1; perhaps TRBD1 as D (5 bases). The origin of this receptor is a woman under 30 in good health and CMV-seronegative. The chain's CDR3 is CASSFREPNTEAFF. In DNA form, the CDR3 reads TGTGCCAGCAGTTTCAGGGAACCGAACACTGAAGCTTTCTTT.